This T cell receptor (beta chain) was observed in a study of T-cell reconstitution after alpha-beta-depleted transplantation in children. Findings of the study overall: There were reportedly several hundred expanded graft clones from which alpha-beta T cells came about two months after transplant.

This clonotype was observed a few times. Its target is unknown. Germline CDR1 is SGHRS and CDR2 is YFSETQ. The CDR3 runs to 18 residues. J gave up 4 bases and V 5 bases, and 11 bases lay outside the gene matches. It was with unique molecular identifiers that the TCRbeta library was prepared. In TCRdb, the PCR reads were re-called with MiXCR into one record per CDR3 protein. The sample holds 550,000 to 600,000 distinct CDR3 sequences, approximately 22% seen once. The source material was PBMCs, mostly from graft donor cells, sampled 360 days after TCRalphabeta/CD19-depleted stem cell transplant. This TCR was sampled from a boy under three years old who had a stem cell transplant for acute myeloid leukemia, so the T cells may come from the graft donor. This chain uses TRBV5-1 with TRBJ2-1; 14 bases are shared with TRBD2. The chain's CDR3 is CASSPGLAGALRYNEQFF. For the CDR3, the DNA is TGCGCCAGCAGTCCGGGACTAGCGGGGGCCTTACGGTACAATGAGCAGTTCTTC.